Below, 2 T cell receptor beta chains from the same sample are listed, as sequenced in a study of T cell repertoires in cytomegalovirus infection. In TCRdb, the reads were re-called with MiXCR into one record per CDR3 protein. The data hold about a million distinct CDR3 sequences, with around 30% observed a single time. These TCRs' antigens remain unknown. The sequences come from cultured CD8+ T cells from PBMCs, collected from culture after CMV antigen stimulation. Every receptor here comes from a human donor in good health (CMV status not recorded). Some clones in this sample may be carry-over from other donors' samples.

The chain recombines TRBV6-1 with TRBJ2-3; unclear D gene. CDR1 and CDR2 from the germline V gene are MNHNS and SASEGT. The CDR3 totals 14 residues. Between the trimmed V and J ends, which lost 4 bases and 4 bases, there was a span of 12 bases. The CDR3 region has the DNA TGTGCCAGCAGTGTTTGGACGATCGCAGATACGCAGTATTTT. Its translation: CASSVWTIADTQYF.

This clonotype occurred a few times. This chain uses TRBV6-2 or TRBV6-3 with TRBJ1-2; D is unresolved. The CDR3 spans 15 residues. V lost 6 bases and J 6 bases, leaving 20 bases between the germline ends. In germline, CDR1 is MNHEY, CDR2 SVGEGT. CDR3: CASSPPTLGIDGYTF. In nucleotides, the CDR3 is TGTGCCAGCAGCCCCCCCACCCTGGGGATTGATGGCTACACCTTC.